Shown below are 17 T cell receptor beta chains from a single sample sequenced in a study of blood T cells in healthy people across ages. The second PCR ran about 7 to 12 cycles with a sample-barcoded 5' primer and J-beta primers. TCRdb reprocessed the 5' RACE reads with MiXCR, giving one entry per CDR3 protein. Of 700,000 to 900,000 distinct CDR3 sequences detected, about a quarter appear once; the ten largest clones hold 3%. The data also belong to a second study, concerning T cells of mothers and their children.

The material sequenced was blood. All receptors derive from a boy between 10 and 17 years old in good health.

This clonotype turned up a few times. The V and J genes are TRBV30 and TRBJ1-6; 7 bases agree with TRBD1. Germline loops: CDR1 GTSNPN, CDR2 SVGIG (reference sequence). J gave up 8 bases and V 6 bases, and 7 bases lay outside the gene matches. The CDR3 is made up of 13 amino acids. The CDR3 spells CACNRGLDSPLHF. In nucleotides, the CDR3 is TGTGCCTGCAACAGGGGTTTAGATTCACCCCTCCACTTT.

This clonotype was recorded a few times. V gene TRBV28 combines with J gene TRBJ2-2; 12 positions agree with TRBD1. Germline V CDR1 and CDR2: MDHEN, SYDVKM. The J segment lost 5 bases and the V segment lost 3 bases, leaving 16 bases of the junction unmatched. CDR3 length equals 20 residues. The CDR3 bases are TGTGCCAGCAGTTTTTCCCCCGGGACAGGGGGCATCCGTCGGACCGGGGAGCTGTTTTTT. Amino acid sequence: CASSFSPGTGGIRRTGELFF.

This rearrangement joins TRBV29-1 to TRBJ2-3; no firm D call. The length of the CDR3 is 15 residues. The ends were cut back, 2 bases at V and 1 base at J, with 13 bases in the middle. From germline, CDR1 is SQVTM and CDR2 ANQGSEA. The CDR3 reads CSVESRRSGTDTQYF. The CDR3 bases are TGCAGCGTTGAATCTCGGCGGTCGGGCACAGATACGCAGTATTTT.

In DNA form, the CDR3 reads TGTGCCAGCAAAGGCCTCCGGCAGGCCGACGGAGAGACCCAGTACTTC. It encodes CASKGLRQADGETQYF. This chain uses TRBV6-6 with TRBJ2-5; D uncertain. There are 16 residues in the CDR3. Germline V gene lookup returns CDR1 MNHNY and CDR2 SVGAGI (reference sequence). Trimming left V 7 bases short and J 4 bases short, with 22 bases between.

This clonotype was picked up many times. V usage is TRBV7-3 and J usage is TRBJ2-1; D is unresolved. V lost 5 bases and J 7 bases, leaving 9 bases between the germline ends. Germline V CDR1 and CDR2: SGHTA, FQGTGA. The CDR3 has 12 residues. CDR3 in DNA: TGTGCCAGCAGCCTCGGTCTTAATGAGCAGTTCTTC. It encodes CASSLGLNEQFF. Complete variable domain (other parts from reference TRBV7-3 and TRBJ2-1): GAGVSQTPSNKVTEKGKYVELRCDPISGHTALYWYRQSLGQGPEFLIYFQGTGAADDSGLPNDRFFAVRPEGSVSTLKIQRTERGDSAVYLCASSLGLNEQFFGPGTRLTVL.

Only a few counts were recorded for this clonotype. The rearrangement joins TRBV5-1 to TRBJ2-5; 9 nucleotides match TRBD1. This CDR3 region has 18 residues. Germline V gene lookup returns CDR1 SGHRS and CDR2 YFSETQ. The J segment lost 4 bases and the V segment lost 3 bases, leaving 16 bases of the junction unmatched. The CDR3 here is CASSSLRDRARGGETQYF. The DNA of the CDR3 is TGCGCCAGCAGCTCCCTGAGGGACAGGGCCAGAGGGGGAGAGACCCAGTACTTC. Full variable domain (outside the CDR3, taken from reference TRBV5-1 and TRBJ2-5): KAGVTQTPRYLIKTRGQQVTLSCSPISGHRSVSWYQQTPGQGLQFLFEYFSETQRNKGNFPGRFSGRQFSNSRSEMNVSTLELGDSALYLCASSSLRDRARGGETQYFGPGTRLLVL.

This clonotype was observed a handful of times. The rearrangement uses TRBV7-6 and TRBJ2-7; 8 bases are a match to TRBD2. V lost 1 base, J lost 7 bases, and 0 bases stayed unmatched. This CDR3 is built from 12 residues. Germline values: CDR1 SGHVS, CDR2 FNYEAQ. The CDR3 sequence is CASSLVAGEQYF. The CDR3 bases are TGTGCCAGCAGCTTAGTAGCGGGGGAGCAGTACTTC.

V and J are TRBV7-9 and TRBJ2-1; 10 bases map to TRBD1. Near its end, the DNA agrees better with TRBJ2-7, so the J call may be wrong. The CDR3 spans 15 residues. The V gene's germline CDR1 is SEHNR and CDR2 FQNEAQ (reference sequence). CDR3 in amino acids: CASSLPPGQGHEQYF. Here the CDR3 DNA reads TGTGCCAGCAGCTTACCTCCGGGACAGGGGCACGAGCAGTACTTC.

J is TRBJ1-4 and V is TRBV7-8; no clear D. The CDR3 spans 16 residues. Germline V gene lookup returns CDR1 SGHVS and CDR2 FQNEAQ. The V end was cut by 3 bases, the J end by 0 bases, with 11 bases between. The CDR3 protein is CASSFYRVPTNEKLFF. Here the CDR3 DNA reads TGTGCCAGCAGCTTCTATAGGGTTCCAACTAATGAAAAACTGTTTTTT.

The chain joins TRBV5-6 to TRBJ2-5; no reliable D call. TRBJ2-1 matches the DNA end more closely, so the J call is doubtful. The germline V gene encodes CDR1 SGHDT and CDR2 YYEEEE. The CDR3 is 13 amino acids. Here the CDR3 DNA reads TGTGCCAGCAGCTTGCTAAGGGTAGGGGAGCAGTTCTTC. Translating it yields CASSLLRVGEQFF.

The chain links TRBV12-3 or TRBV12-4 to TRBJ2-5; no clear D gene. The CDR3 contains 11 residues. Trimming left V 3 bases short and J 13 bases short, with 12 bases between. The CDR3 protein is CASSFGELLYF. As DNA, the CDR3 is TGTGCCAGCAGTTTTGGAGAGCTATTGTACTTC.

V and J are TRBV14 and TRBJ1-2; perhaps TRBD1 as D (5 bases). The CDR3 sequence is 16 residues long. Germline V gene lookup returns CDR1 SGHDN and CDR2 FVKESK. V was shortened by 0 bases and J by 4 bases, with 15 bases between the two germline ends. The CDR3 DNA reads as TGTGCCAGCAGCCAAGATGGGGGACCGGGGACCTATGGCTACACCTTC. It is translated as CASSQDGGPGTYGYTF.

This clonotype was counted a few times. CDR3 nucleotide sequence: TGCAGTGCTCTCGGACAGGGACGACTTAACTATGGCTACACCTTC. It is translated as CSALGQGRLNYGYTF. This sequence joins TRBV20-1 and TRBJ1-2, with 8 bases lining up with TRBD1. The CDR3 is 15 amino acids. Germline loops: CDR1 DFQATT, CDR2 SNEGSKA (reference sequence). With 5 bases clipped from V and 1 base from J, the junction kept 9 bases outside the gene matches.

The chain is built from TRBV12-3 or TRBV12-4 and TRBJ1-4; D not certain. Trimming shortened V by 5 bases and J by 1 base, and 11 bases separated the two germline ends. This CDR3 comprises 15 residues. Written as DNA, the CDR3 is TGTGCCAGCAGTCTTCCGGGCATAACTAATGAAAAACTGTTTTTT. Translating it yields CASSLPGITNEKLFF.

The CDR3, as DNA: TGCAGTGCTAGGGGTCCGGAGAGGGATACGCAGTATTTT. It is translated as CSARGPERDTQYF. The chain links TRBV20-1 to TRBJ2-3; D unclear. V was pared by 3 bases and J by 6 bases, with 13 bases between. Germline values: CDR1 DFQATT, CDR2 SNEGSKA (reference sequence). The CDR3 has 13 amino acids.

The chain links TRBV7-9 to TRBJ2-7; a possible D gene is TRBD1 (6 bases). Per the germline V gene, CDR1 is SEHNR and CDR2 is FQNEAQ (reference sequence). The V end was cut by 6 bases, the J end by 7 bases, with 13 bases between. The CDR3 runs to 12 residues. The CDR3 nucleotides are TGTGCCAGCAGTCGGGACATCTGGGAGCAGTACTTC. This gives the protein CASSRDIWEQYF.

The chain has TRBV5-1 and TRBJ2-4; D call uncertain. Trimming took off 4 bases at V and 2 bases at J, with 10 bases between the two ends. The CDR3 has 14 residues. Germline-derived CDR1 and CDR2 are SGHRS and YFSETQ. The CDR3 loop reads CASSLGLTKNIQYF. The CDR3 DNA reads TGCGCCAGCAGCCTAGGGTTGACCAAAAACATTCAGTACTTC.